The sequence of this T cell receptor (beta chain) was determined in a study of patients and donors after allogeneic stem cell transplantation. V lost 4 bases, J lost 5 bases, and 14 bases lay in between. Germline CDR1 and CDR2: MNHEY and SVGAGI. There are 14 residues in the CDR3. From the RT-PCR reads, TCRdb called clonotypes with MiXCR, one entry per CDR3 protein. The sample includes 920,000 or so distinct CDR3 sequences, about a sixth of them seen just once. This clonotype has a single count. Sequenced input: blood, either unsorted or a sorted T cell fraction (not recorded which). The chain is built from TRBV6-5 and TRBJ2-5, with TRBD1 as a possible D gene (5 bases). The receptor was isolated from a human donor who was either an allogeneic HSCT recipient or a stem cell or donor lymphocyte infusion donor (not recorded which). It is not recorded whose cells these are; they may come from a transplant donor. CDR3 sequence: CASSWLGRRETQYF. The CDR3 DNA reads TGTGCCAGCAGTTGGTTGGGGCGTCGGGAGACCCAGTACTTC.